This T cell receptor (beta chain) was identified in a study of CD4 T cells in relation to SARS-CoV-2 and coronaviruses. About the study: The restricting HLA molecule for shared crossreactive spike epitopes was mapped. Study results and caveats: In approximately 71% of donors, memory CD4+ clonotypes crossrecognized SARS-CoV-2 and at least one common cold coronavirus spike.

For around ten days, 10^5 sorted CD4+ cells grew with T cell-depleted PBMCs and CEF. Deletions cut 0 bases from V and 1 base from J, with 6 bases between. CDR1 is SGHAT, CDR2 FQDESV, per germline (reference sequence). This CDR3 region has 14 residues. Note on this clone: Antigen specificity is unknown.

CEF-cultured naive and memory CD4+ T cell DNA got survey-level sequencing. Only in-frame clones appear in the TCRdb table, and some are missing; sequencing was by immunoSEQ multiplex PCR. The table lists about 36,000 clones, around 77% of them singletons, with about a fifth in the top ten. This receptor was taken from an adult with COVID-19. The sample comprised memory CD4+ T cells from PBMCs, cultured in vitro. This chain connects TRBV11-1 to TRBJ2-5; D perhaps matches TRBD1 (5 bases). For the CDR3, the DNA is TGTGCCAGCAGCTTAGCGACAGTCCAAGAGACCCAGTACTTC. This translates into CASSLATVQETQYF. Combining the CDR3 with reference TRBV11-1 and TRBJ2-5 gives the whole variable domain EAEVAQSPRYKITEKSQAVAFWCDPISGHATLYWYRQILGQGPELLVQFQDESVVDDSQLPKDRFSAERLKGVDSTLKIQPAELGDSAMYLCASSLATVQETQYFGPGTRLLVL.